The sample holds many counts of the clone carrying this TCR beta chain. Its specificity is unknown. These data belong to a study of T-cell reconstitution after alpha-beta-depleted transplantation in children. Study-wide results and caveats: Once a year had passed after transplant, T-cell counts and diversity came mostly from newly produced T cells.

As it was prepared, the TCRbeta library received unique molecular identifiers. TCRdb used MiXCR to reprocess the PCR reads, holding one entry per CDR3 protein. The data show 7,000 or so distinct CDR3 sequences, roughly 10% seen once. V trimming: 1 base; J trimming: 7 bases; junction bases outside the gene matches: 5. CDR3 length equals 14 residues. Germline CDR1 SEHNR, CDR2 FQNEAQ (reference sequence). The TCR comes from a child under two years old who had a stem cell transplant for acute myeloid leukemia, so the T cells may come from the graft donor. The genes are TRBV7-9 and TRBJ2-5; 8 bases fit TRBD2. The input for sequencing was PBMCs, mostly from graft donor cells, taken 180 days after TCRalphabeta/CD19-depleted stem cell transplant. The DNA of the CDR3 is TGTGCCAGCAGCTTAGTTCGGGAGGGGTGGACCCAGTACTTC. It is translated as CASSLVREGWTQYF. Using reference TRBV7-9 and TRBJ2-5 for the parts outside the CDR3, the full variable domain is DTGVSQNPRHKITKRGQNVTFRCDPISEHNRLYWYRQTLGQGPEFLTYFQNEAQLEKSRLLSDRFSAERPKGSFSTLEIQRTEQGDSAMYLCASSLVREGWTQYFGPGTRLLVL.